The present T cell receptor beta chain was sequenced within a study of cytomegalovirus exposure and HLA in healthy donors. Findings and caveats of the study: The study designated 160 or so TCR beta chains cytomegalovirus-associated. Rarity marked most TCR sequences, yet some public TCRs occurred in many donors. It was reported that the classifier diagnosed cytomegalovirus status with high specificity and sensitivity in both the original and validation cohorts.

The donors belonged to the approximately 120-subject validation cohort, separate from the roughly 670-subject first cohort. Here immunoSEQ multiplex PCR was the method, and the copy in TCRdb shows in-frame clones only, minus some. The table includes fewer than 200,000 clones, approximately 96% detected once. The CDR3 contains 15 residues. The germline V and J ends were trimmed by 3 bases and 0 bases, with 11 bases remaining between them. From germline, CDR1 is SNHLY and CDR2 FYNNEI. On this clone itself: The antigen remains undetermined.

The sequence was collected from a woman aged 18-29 years in good health and CMV-seronegative. Sequencing was carried out using PBMCs. The gene calls are TRBV2 and TRBJ1-1; tentatively, D is TRBD1 (5 bases). CDR3 sequence reads: CASSESGGMNTEAFF. The CDR3 nucleotides are TGTGCCAGCAGTGAGTCCGGGGGGATGAACACTGAAGCTTTCTTT.